Below are 32 T cell receptor beta chains sequenced from a single sample in a study of blood T cell repertoires in COVID-19. The assay was immunoSEQ multiplex PCR, and TCRdb's table has in-frame clones only and misses some. The table has 190,000 or so clones, about 82% seen once. Source material: peripheral blood. The receptor set was obtained from a man between 60 and 70 years old with COVID-19, enrolled during active disease.

The CDR3 region has the DNA TGCGCCAGCAGGGACAGGCCCAACACCGGGGAGCTGTTTTTT. Amino acids: CASRDRPNTGELFF. The rearrangement joins TRBV10-1 to TRBJ2-2, with 7 positions matching TRBD1. CDR3 length equals 14 residues. CDR1 is WNHNN, CDR2 SYGVQD, per germline (reference sequence). J lost 2 bases, V lost 6 bases, and 3 bases had no gene match.

The genes are TRBV27 and TRBJ1-2, with TRBD1 matching over 8 bases. The V segment lost 6 bases and the J segment 7 bases; nucleotides outside the gene matches: 7. In germline, CDR1 is MNHEY, CDR2 SMNVEV (reference sequence). The CDR3 consists of 13 residues. CDR3 nucleotides: TGTGCCAGCAGGAAGACAGGGGCTAGTGGCTACACCTTC. It encodes CASRKTGASGYTF.

The chain links TRBV9 to TRBJ2-5; perhaps TRBD2 as D (5 bases). CDR3 size: 14 residues. CDR1 and CDR2 (germline): SGDLS, YYNGEE. V was cut by 0 bases and J by 2 bases, with 8 bases left in between. In DNA, the CDR3 is TGTGCCAGCAGCGTAGACCGGGGACAAGAGACCCAGTACTTC. Its translation: CASSVDRGQETQYF. Full variable domain (rest looked up from reference TRBV9 and TRBJ2-5): DSGVTQTPKHLITATGQRVTLRCSPRSGDLSVYWYQQSLDQGLQFLIQYYNGEERAKGNILERFSAQQFPDLHSELNLSSLELGDSALYFCASSVDRGQETQYFGPGTRLLVL.

This chain connects TRBV3-1 (or the pseudogene TRBV3-2) to TRBJ1-2, with 10 bases matching TRBD1. The CDR3 sequence is 16 residues long. V dropped 0 bases and J dropped 3; count of bases not matched to a gene: 4. In germline, CDR1 is LGHDT, CDR2 YNNKEL (reference sequence). DNA of the CDR3: TGTGCCAGCAGCCAAGAACGGACAGGGGGTCACTATGGCTACACCTTC. This sequence encodes CASSQERTGGHYGYTF.

This chain links TRBV5-1 with TRBJ2-5, with a possible D match to TRBD1 (6 bases). Trimming shortened V by 1 base and J by 1 base, and 8 bases separated the two germline ends. CDR1 is SGHRS and CDR2 is YFSETQ in the germline V gene. The CDR3 spans 14 residues. The CDR3, as DNA: TGCGCCAGCAGCTTGTGGGACATCCAAGAGACCCAGTACTTC. This codes for CASSLWDIQETQYF. Using reference TRBV5-1 and TRBJ2-5 for the parts outside the CDR3, the full variable domain is KAGVTQTPRYLIKTRGQQVTLSCSPISGHRSVSWYQQTPGQGLQFLFEYFSETQRNKGNFPGRFSGRQFSNSRSEMNVSTLELGDSALYLCASSLWDIQETQYFGPGTRLLVL.

This rearrangement joins TRBV15 to TRBJ1-2, with 8 bases identical to TRBD1. CDR3 length: 15 amino acids. With V trimmed by 6 bases and J by 2 bases, 8 bases remained unmatched. Germline values: CDR1 LNHNV, CDR2 YYDKDF (reference sequence). The CDR3 protein is CATRGTGQENYGYTF. CDR3 nucleotide sequence: TGTGCCACCAGGGGAACGGGACAGGAAAACTATGGCTACACCTTC.

The V and J genes are TRBV4-2 and TRBJ2-1; 8 positions agree with TRBD2. Germline assignment: CDR1 LGHNA and CDR2 YNFKEQ. CDR3 length equals 16 residues. V was clipped by 4 bases and J by 2 bases; unmatched bases: 7. This chain's CDR3 is CASSPYSGATYNEQFF. CDR3 DNA sequence: TGTGCCAGCAGCCCCTATAGCGGGGCAACCTACAATGAGCAGTTCTTC.

The chain employs TRBV12-3 or TRBV12-4 and TRBJ1-1; possibly TRBD1 for D (6 bases). This CDR3 has 13 residues. Trimming shortened V by 6 bases and J by 7 bases, and 15 bases separated the two germline ends. Here the CDR3 DNA reads TGTGCCAGCAGCCTCAGGGGAAGTGGTGAAGCTTTCTTT. Translating it yields CASSLRGSGEAFF.

The chain uses TRBV19 and TRBJ2-1, with D tentatively TRBD1 (5 bases). Germline CDR1 LNHDA, CDR2 SQIVND (reference sequence). The V gene lost 7 bases and the J gene lost 2 bases, with 12 bases spanning the gap. The CDR3 is 14 amino acids. DNA of the CDR3: TGTGCCAGTAACCCCGAAGGGGCCTACAATGAGCAGTTCTTC. The encoded protein is CASNPEGAYNEQFF.

The chain is built from TRBV3-1 (or the pseudogene TRBV3-2) and TRBJ1-2; no definite D call. Per germline, CDR1 LGHDT and CDR2 YNNKEL (reference sequence). This CDR3 has 14 residues. Trimming pared 1 base from V and 4 bases from J, leaving 10 bases between. As DNA, the CDR3 is TGTGCCAGCAGCCAAGCTCCGGGGAGCTATGGCTACACCTTC. It encodes CASSQAPGSYGYTF.

V usage is TRBV7-2 and J usage is TRBJ1-4; tentatively, D is TRBD1 (6 bases). The germline gives CDR1 SGHTA, CDR2 FQGNSA. Trimming removed 0 bases from V and 2 bases from J, with 10 bases in between. The CDR3 consists of 16 residues. This CDR3 reads CASSLAIQGTNEKLFF. In DNA, the CDR3 is TGTGCCAGCAGCTTAGCCATCCAGGGGACTAATGAAAAACTGTTTTTT.

The rearrangement links TRBV28 to TRBJ1-1, with D hard to call. Deletions cut 3 bases from V and 0 bases from J, with 11 bases between. Germline V lookup: CDR1 MDHEN, CDR2 SYDVKM. The CDR3 runs to 15 residues. The CDR3 sequence is CASSFIERLNTEAFF. CDR3 nucleotide sequence: TGTGCCAGCAGTTTTATAGAGCGCCTGAACACTGAAGCTTTCTTT.

The J gene is TRBJ1-1, the V gene TRBV18; D not resolved. V was pared by 5 bases and J by 0 bases, with 7 bases between. Germline V lookup: CDR1 KGHSH, CDR2 LQKENI. The CDR3 spans 13 residues. The CDR3 DNA follows: TGTGCCAGCTCATCTTCGGTGAACACTGAAGCTTTCTTT. This codes for CASSSSVNTEAFF.

The genes are TRBV6-5 and TRBJ2-7; no clear D. CDR1 MNHEY and CDR2 SVGAGI come from the germline V gene. This CDR3 comprises 13 residues. V dropped 7 bases and J dropped 3 bases, with 13 bases sitting between them. As DNA, the CDR3 is TGTGCCAGCACTGTGACACCCTACTACGAGCAGTACTTC. Its translation: CASTVTPYYEQYF.

V and J are TRBV3-1 (or the pseudogene TRBV3-2) and TRBJ1-5; D is undetermined. V was trimmed by 1 base and J by 4 bases, leaving 5 bases between them. Germline CDR1 and CDR2: LGHDT and YNNKEL (reference sequence). This CDR3 comprises 13 residues. CDR3: CASSQGGNQPQHF. CDR3 nucleotides: TGTGCCAGCAGCCAAGGAGGGAATCAGCCCCAGCATTTT.

V usage is TRBV10-1 and J usage is TRBJ2-3; D is perhaps TRBD2 (6 bases). CDR3 length: 14 amino acids. Between the trimmed V and J ends, which lost 6 bases and 3 bases, there was a span of 13 bases. The germline V gene encodes CDR1 WNHNN and CDR2 SYGVQD (reference sequence). The CDR3 loop reads CASSPRGDTDTQYF. DNA for the CDR3: TGCGCCAGCAGCCCCCGCGGGGATACAGATACGCAGTATTTT.

This chain connects TRBV29-1 to TRBJ2-5; possible D gene TRBD1, 6 bases. The V gene lost 4 bases and the J gene lost 0 bases, with 12 bases spanning the gap. This CDR3 region has 14 residues. The V gene's germline CDR1 is SQVTM and CDR2 ANQGSEA. CDR3 bases: TGCAGCGTTGGTATAGGACAGTACCAAGAGACCCAGTACTTC. This translates into CSVGIGQYQETQYF.

The J gene is TRBJ1-5, the V gene TRBV6-5; a weak D match, TRBD1 (6 bases). This CDR3 has 15 residues. Germline V gives CDR1 MNHEY, CDR2 SVGAGI. V lost 7 bases and J 1 base, leaving 14 bases between the germline ends. This CDR3 reads CASTVGTTSNQPQHF. The CDR3 DNA sequence: TGTGCCAGCACTGTTGGGACAACCAGCAATCAGCCCCAGCATTTT.

This sequence joins TRBV19 and TRBJ1-1, with 8 bases fitting TRBD1. The CDR3 has 15 residues. Unmatched junction bases numbered 7, after V lost 1 base and J lost 6 bases. Germline V gives CDR1 LNHDA, CDR2 SQIVND (reference sequence). Here the CDR3 DNA reads TGTGCCAGTAGTATAGCGTCAGGGGGCGCCTCTGAAGCTTTCTTT. Protein product: CASSIASGGASEAFF.

The CDR3 protein is CAISESGRVTEAFF. CDR3 DNA: TGTGCCATCAGTGAGTCCGGGAGGGTCACTGAAGCTTTCTTT. The chain has TRBV10-3 and TRBJ1-1, with D unresolved. V lost 0 bases and J lost 4, with 9 bases in between. CDR1 is ENHRY, CDR2 SYGVKD, per germline. The CDR3 extends over 14 amino acids.

CDR3 loop: CASNRDRGRGYGYTF. The CDR3 DNA reads TGTGCCAGCAACCGGGACAGGGGGCGGGGGTATGGCTACACCTTC. The V call is TRBV11-2, the J call TRBJ1-2; 12 bases are a match to TRBD1. In germline, CDR1 is SGHAT, CDR2 FQNNGV. The CDR3 contains 15 residues. The trim removed 7 bases at V and 5 bases at J, leaving 8 bases unmatched.

The chain is built from TRBV30 and TRBJ1-5, with D possibly matching TRBD1 (6 bases). The CDR3 length is 12 residues. V lost 2 bases to trimming and J lost 4 bases, with 6 bases between them. In germline, CDR1 is GTSNPN, CDR2 SVGIG (reference sequence). In DNA form, the CDR3 reads TGTGCCTGGAGTACAGGGAATCAGCCCCAGCATTTT. Protein sequence: CAWSTGNQPQHF.

The V and J genes are TRBV11-2 and TRBJ1-5; 7 bases match TRBD1. The CDR3 spans 15 residues. Per the germline V gene, CDR1 is SGHAT and CDR2 is FQNNGV. The trim removed 0 bases at V and 2 bases at J, leaving 1 base unmatched. This CDR3 reads CASSLEGGGNQPQHF. The CDR3 nucleotides are TGTGCCAGCAGCTTAGAAGGGGGCGGCAATCAGCCCCAGCATTTT. Based on the CDR3 plus reference TRBV11-2 and TRBJ1-5, the full variable domain is EAGVAQSPRYKIIEKRQSVAFWCNPISGHATLYWYQQILGQGPKLLIQFQNNGVVDDSQLPKDRFSAERLKGVDSTLKIQPAKLEDSAVYLCASSLEGGGNQPQHFGDGTRLSIL.

The genes are TRBV27 and TRBJ1-1; a possible D gene is TRBD1 (6 bases). V dropped 5 bases and J dropped 1 base, with 14 bases sitting between them. The CDR3 is 15 amino acids. Germline assignment: CDR1 MNHEY and CDR2 SMNVEV (reference sequence). The CDR3 sequence: CASSPMGGRNTEAFF. The DNA for the CDR3 is TGTGCCAGCAGTCCCATGGGGGGGCGGAACACTGAAGCTTTCTTT.

The chain is built from TRBV30 and TRBJ1-3, with unresolved D. Germline values: CDR1 GTSNPN, CDR2 SVGIG (reference sequence). V was pared by 8 bases and J by 1 base, with 9 bases between. The CDR3 covers 12 residues. CDR3 sequence: CALTSSGNTIYF. In DNA, the CDR3 is TGTGCCCTAACTAGTTCTGGAAACACCATATATTTT.

V usage is TRBV29-1 and J usage is TRBJ2-7; 10 bases are shared with TRBD2. The germline V gene encodes CDR1 SQVTM and CDR2 ANQGSEA. Unmatched junction bases numbered 2, after V lost 0 bases and J lost 0 bases. The CDR3 has 15 amino acids. The CDR3 is CSVEDPSGSSYEQYF. The DNA of the CDR3 is TGCAGCGTTGAAGACCCTAGCGGGAGCTCCTACGAGCAGTACTTC.

The rearrangement joins TRBV5-1 to TRBJ1-2; TRBD1 matches at 7 bases. Germline V CDR1 and CDR2: SGHRS, YFSETQ. The CDR3 is made up of 13 amino acids. J gave up 5 bases and V 4 bases, and 5 bases lay outside the gene matches. The CDR3 nucleotides are TGCGCCAGCAGCACGGGACAGATTTATGGCTACACCTTC. Its protein is CASSTGQIYGYTF.

This clone is a singleton in its sample. This chain connects TRBV20-1 to TRBJ2-7; D might be TRBD2 (5 bases). The V gene lost 3 bases and the J gene lost 4 bases, with 10 bases spanning the gap. Germline V gene lookup returns CDR1 DFQATT and CDR2 SNEGSKA (reference sequence). This CDR3 region has 12 residues. In DNA form, the CDR3 reads TGCAGTGCTAGTGGGAGCTTGTACGAGCAGTACTTC. As protein: CSASGSLYEQYF.

This clone came up a few times. This chain's CDR3 is CASSQRVPGQSSKLFF. CDR3 in DNA: TGTGCCAGCAGCCAGCGCGTACCGGGACAGTCATCAAAACTGTTTTTT. The chain combines TRBV3-1 (or the pseudogene TRBV3-2) with TRBJ1-4; 7 positions match TRBD1. This CDR3 is built from 16 residues. The J segment lost 10 bases and the V segment lost 3 bases, leaving 14 bases of the junction unmatched. Germline values: CDR1 LGHDT, CDR2 YNNKEL (reference sequence).

The gene calls are TRBV7-9 and TRBJ2-1; the match to TRBD2 covers 7 bases. The CDR3 consists of 13 residues. With V trimmed by 7 bases and J by 8 bases, 8 bases remained unmatched. Germline V gene sequence: CDR1 SEHNR, CDR2 FQNEAQ (reference sequence). CDR3 loop: CASTFGGFDEQFF. The CDR3, as DNA: TGTGCCAGCACCTTCGGGGGGTTCGATGAGCAGTTCTTC.

The V gene is TRBV7-3, the J gene TRBJ2-5, with a tentative D call TRBD2 (7 bases). Trimming removed 1 base from V and 2 bases from J, with 14 bases in between. CDR1 SGHTA and CDR2 FQGTGA come from the germline V gene. The CDR3 covers 16 residues. Written as DNA, the CDR3 is TGTGCCAGCAGCTTAATTGGCAGGGGAGGGCAAGAGACCCAGTACTTC. Amino acid sequence: CASSLIGRGGQETQYF.

This chain connects TRBV2 to TRBJ1-6; D is ambiguous. CDR1 is SNHLY and CDR2 is FYNNEI in the germline V gene. The V end was cut by 6 bases, the J end by 10 bases, with 13 bases between. The length of the CDR3 is 13 residues. This chain's CDR3 is CASSEESDSPLHF. The CDR3 region has the DNA TGTGCCAGCAGCGAGGAGTCAGACTCACCCCTCCACTTT.